The entry below describes one T cell receptor beta chain. Its specificity is not known. Trimming removed 0 bases at V and 3 bases at J, with 17 bases between. This CDR3 comprises 16 residues. Germline CDR1 is DFQATT and CDR2 is SNEGSKA (reference sequence). These data come from a study of blood T cells in healthy people across ages. Study observations and caveats: Since the PBMCs were unsorted, naive and antigen-experienced cells could not be conclusively compared.

Sample-barcoded 5' priming and a J-beta primer mix drove a second PCR of roughly 6 to 12 cycles. MiXCR was run by TCRdb on the 5' RACE reads, yielding one entry per CDR3 protein. This sample has 800,000 to 950,000 distinct CDR3 sequences; roughly 50% occur once, and the top ten carry 10% to 15%. The source of this sequence is a man aged 25 to 45 in good health. Sequenced input: blood. The chain couples TRBV20-1 to TRBJ1-1, with a tentative D call TRBD1 (6 bases). CDR3 protein: CSARDSGNRVDTEAFF. DNA for the CDR3: TGCAGTGCTAGAGATTCCGGTAACAGGGTGGACACTGAAGCTTTCTTT.